The 6 T cell receptor beta chains in this list originate from one sample, sequenced in a study of technical replicates of blood from several donors. Libraries were prepared by immunoSEQ multiplex PCR; TCRdb keeps only in-frame clonotypes and omits some of them. The repertoire has 80,000 to 85,000 clones, about nine tenths of them found once; the top ten carry about 0.41%. Sequenced material: T cells isolated from PBMCs. These receptors were obtained from a human donor in good health.

V usage is TRBV5-6 and J usage is TRBJ2-1; TRBD1 matches 8 bases. The CDR3 has 16 residues. The trim removed 0 bases at V and 2 bases at J, leaving 4 bases unmatched. Germline CDR1 and CDR2: SGHDT and YYEEEE. This chain's CDR3 is CASSLGGQGAYNEQFF. In DNA, the CDR3 is TGTGCCAGCAGCTTGGGCGGACAGGGAGCCTACAATGAGCAGTTCTTC.

The chain uses TRBV6-1 and TRBJ1-5; 8 bases are shared with TRBD1. The CDR3 loop spans 15 amino acids. CDR1 and CDR2 from the germline V gene are MNHNS and SASEGT. The ends lost 6 bases at V and 2 bases at J; junction bases unmatched: 6. CDR3 protein: CASSPTTGGNQPQHF. The CDR3 coding sequence is TGTGCCAGCAGCCCAACGACAGGGGGCAATCAGCCCCAGCATTTT.

The chain links TRBV27 to TRBJ1-1; no firm D call. The CDR3 length is 14 residues. Germline V gene sequence: CDR1 MNHEY, CDR2 SMNVEV (reference sequence). With 5 bases removed from V and 4 bases from J, the gap between germline ends came to 14 bases. The chain's CDR3 is CASSPNREGTEAFF. CDR3 DNA: TGTGCCAGCAGTCCGAATCGGGAGGGCACTGAAGCTTTCTTT.

V is TRBV5-4 and J is TRBJ2-7; 11 nucleotides align to TRBD1. The junction had 1 base not matched to a gene; V was cut back by 0 bases and J by 5 bases. Germline V lookup: CDR1 SGHNT, CDR2 YYREEE (reference sequence). The CDR3 extends over 14 amino acids. The DNA of the CDR3 is TGTGCCAGCAGCTTGGGGACAGGGGGCAACGAGCAGTACTTC. This translates into CASSLGTGGNEQYF.

The rearrangement links TRBV2 to TRBJ2-7; TRBD2 matches at 12 bases. After removal of 6 bases from V and 7 bases from J, the junction contained 10 bases not matched to a gene. This CDR3 is built from 15 residues. Germline CDR1 SNHLY, CDR2 FYNNEI. CDR3 amino acids: CASRDLAGGPWEQYF. CDR3 nucleotides: TGTGCCAGCAGAGACCTAGCGGGAGGGCCGTGGGAGCAGTACTTC.

The rearrangement joins TRBV6-6 to TRBJ1-5; a weak D match, TRBD1 (5 bases). This CDR3 has 14 residues. Germline V lookup: CDR1 MNHNY, CDR2 SVGAGI (reference sequence). V dropped 2 bases and J dropped 5 bases, with 10 bases sitting between them. DNA for the CDR3: TGTGCCAGCAGTTACCGGCAGGGCGATCAGCCCCAGCATTTT. This sequence encodes CASSYRQGDQPQHF.